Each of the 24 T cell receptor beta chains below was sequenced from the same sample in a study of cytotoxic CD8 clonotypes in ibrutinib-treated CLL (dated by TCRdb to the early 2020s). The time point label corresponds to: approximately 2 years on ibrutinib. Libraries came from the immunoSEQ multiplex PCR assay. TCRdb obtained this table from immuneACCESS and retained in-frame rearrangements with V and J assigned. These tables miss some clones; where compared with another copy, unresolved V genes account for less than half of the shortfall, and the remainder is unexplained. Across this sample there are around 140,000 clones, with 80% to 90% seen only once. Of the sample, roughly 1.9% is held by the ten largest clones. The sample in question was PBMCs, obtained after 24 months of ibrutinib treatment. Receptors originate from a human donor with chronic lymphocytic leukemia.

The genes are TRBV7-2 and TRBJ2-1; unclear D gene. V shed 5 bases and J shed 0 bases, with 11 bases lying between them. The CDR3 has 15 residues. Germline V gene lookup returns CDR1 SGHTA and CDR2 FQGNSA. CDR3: CASSAQWGSYNEQFF. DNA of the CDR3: TGTGCCAGCAGCGCCCAGTGGGGCTCCTACAATGAGCAGTTCTTC.

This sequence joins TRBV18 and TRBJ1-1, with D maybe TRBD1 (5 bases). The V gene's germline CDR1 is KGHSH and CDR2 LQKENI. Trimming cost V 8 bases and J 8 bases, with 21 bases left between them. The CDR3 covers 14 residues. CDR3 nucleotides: TGTGCCAGCCGCCCCCCGGGGCCCGGGACGGAAGCTTTCTTT. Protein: CASRPPGPGTEAFF.

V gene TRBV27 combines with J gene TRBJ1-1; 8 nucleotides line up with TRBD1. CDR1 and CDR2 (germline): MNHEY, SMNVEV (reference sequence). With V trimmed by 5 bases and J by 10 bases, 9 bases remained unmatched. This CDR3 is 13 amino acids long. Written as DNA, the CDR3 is TGTGCCAGCAGTCCAGGGGGCGTCAGTCCAGCTTTCTTT. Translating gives CASSPGGVSPAFF.

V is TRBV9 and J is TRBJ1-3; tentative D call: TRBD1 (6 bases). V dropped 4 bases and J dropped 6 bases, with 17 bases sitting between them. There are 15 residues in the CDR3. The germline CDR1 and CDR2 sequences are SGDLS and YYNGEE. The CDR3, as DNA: TGTGCCAGCAGCCCAAGACAGGAGTGGTTAAACACCATATATTTT. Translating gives CASSPRQEWLNTIYF.

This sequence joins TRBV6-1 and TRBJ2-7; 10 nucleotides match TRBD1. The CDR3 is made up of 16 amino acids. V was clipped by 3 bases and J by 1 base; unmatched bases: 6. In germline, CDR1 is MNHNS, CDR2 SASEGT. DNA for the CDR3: TGTGCCAGCAGTGAGGCGACAGGGGGCGCATCCTACGAGCAGTACTTC. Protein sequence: CASSEATGGASYEQYF.

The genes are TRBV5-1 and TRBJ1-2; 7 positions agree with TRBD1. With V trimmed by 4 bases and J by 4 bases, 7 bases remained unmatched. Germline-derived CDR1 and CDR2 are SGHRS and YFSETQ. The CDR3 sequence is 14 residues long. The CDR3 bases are TGCGCCAGCAGCGCGTCAGGGGACAGCTATGGCTACACCTTC. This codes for CASSASGDSYGYTF.

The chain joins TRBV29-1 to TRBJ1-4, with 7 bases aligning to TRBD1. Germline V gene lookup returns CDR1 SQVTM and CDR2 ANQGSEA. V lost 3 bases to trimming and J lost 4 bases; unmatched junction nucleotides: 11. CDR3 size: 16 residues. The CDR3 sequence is CSVESGTEFNNEKLFF. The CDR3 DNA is TGCAGCGTTGAGAGCGGGACAGAATTCAATAATGAAAAACTGTTTTTT.

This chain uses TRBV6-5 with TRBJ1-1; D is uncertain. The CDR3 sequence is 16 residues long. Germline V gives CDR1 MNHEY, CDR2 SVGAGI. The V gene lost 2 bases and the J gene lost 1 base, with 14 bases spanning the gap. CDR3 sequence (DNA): TGTGCCAGCAGTTACATGGTTACAGTCAGGAACACTGAAGCTTTCTTT. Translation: CASSYMVTVRNTEAFF.

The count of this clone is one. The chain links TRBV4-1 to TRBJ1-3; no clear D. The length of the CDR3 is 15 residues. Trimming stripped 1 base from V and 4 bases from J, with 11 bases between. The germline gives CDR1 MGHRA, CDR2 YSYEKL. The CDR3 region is CASSQVGLWGNTIYF. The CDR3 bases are TGCGCCAGCAGCCAAGTTGGTTTGTGGGGAAACACCATATATTTT.

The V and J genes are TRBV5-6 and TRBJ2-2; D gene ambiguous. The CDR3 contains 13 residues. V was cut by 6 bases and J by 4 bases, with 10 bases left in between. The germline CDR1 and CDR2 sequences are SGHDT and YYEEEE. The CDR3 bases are TGTGCCAGCACCCCTGGGTCCACCGGGGAGCTGTTTTTT. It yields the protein CASTPGSTGELFF.

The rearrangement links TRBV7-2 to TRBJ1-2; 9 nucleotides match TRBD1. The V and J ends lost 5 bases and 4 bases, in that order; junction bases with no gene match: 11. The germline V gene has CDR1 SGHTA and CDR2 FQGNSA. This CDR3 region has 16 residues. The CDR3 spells CASSLVYGTGSYGYTF. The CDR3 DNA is TGTGCCAGCAGCCTAGTGTATGGGACAGGGTCCTATGGCTACACCTTC.

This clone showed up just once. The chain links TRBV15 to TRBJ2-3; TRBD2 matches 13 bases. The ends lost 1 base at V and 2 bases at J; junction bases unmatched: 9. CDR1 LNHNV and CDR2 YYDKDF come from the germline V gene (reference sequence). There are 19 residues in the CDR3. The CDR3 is CATSRGLAGGRMVTDTQYF. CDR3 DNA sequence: TGTGCCACCAGCAGAGGACTAGCGGGGGGCCGCATGGTCACAGATACGCAGTATTTT.

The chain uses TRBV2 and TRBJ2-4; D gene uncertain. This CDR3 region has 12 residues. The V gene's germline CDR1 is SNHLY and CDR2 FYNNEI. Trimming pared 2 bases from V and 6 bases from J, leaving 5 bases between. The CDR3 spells CASSERGNIQYF. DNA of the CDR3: TGTGCCAGCAGTGAACGTGGAAACATTCAGTACTTC.

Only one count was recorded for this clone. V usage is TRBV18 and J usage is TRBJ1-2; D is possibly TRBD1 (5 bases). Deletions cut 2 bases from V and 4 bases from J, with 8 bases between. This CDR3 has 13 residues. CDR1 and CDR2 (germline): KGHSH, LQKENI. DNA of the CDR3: TGTGCCAGCTCACCAAGGGGAGTCTATGGCTACACCTTC. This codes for CASSPRGVYGYTF.

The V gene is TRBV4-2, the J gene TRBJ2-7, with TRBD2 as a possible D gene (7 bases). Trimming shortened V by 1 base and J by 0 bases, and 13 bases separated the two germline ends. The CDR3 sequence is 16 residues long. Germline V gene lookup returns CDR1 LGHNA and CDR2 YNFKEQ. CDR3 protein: CASSQVGGASSYEQYF. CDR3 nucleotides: TGTGCCAGCAGCCAAGTAGGGGGGGCGAGCTCCTACGAGCAGTACTTC.

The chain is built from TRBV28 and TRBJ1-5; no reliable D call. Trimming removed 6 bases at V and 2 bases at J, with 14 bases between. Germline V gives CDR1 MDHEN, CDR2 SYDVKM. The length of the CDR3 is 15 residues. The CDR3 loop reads CASRNSYVGNQPQHF. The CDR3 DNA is TGTGCCAGCAGGAATTCCTATGTCGGCAATCAGCCCCAGCATTTT.

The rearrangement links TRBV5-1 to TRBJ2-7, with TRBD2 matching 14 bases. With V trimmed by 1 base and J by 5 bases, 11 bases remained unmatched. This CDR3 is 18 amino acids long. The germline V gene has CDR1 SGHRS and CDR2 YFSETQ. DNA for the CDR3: TGCGCCAGCAGCTTGTCCGGGACTAGCGGGAGTGGGCAGGACGAGCAGTACTTC. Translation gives CASSLSGTSGSGQDEQYF.

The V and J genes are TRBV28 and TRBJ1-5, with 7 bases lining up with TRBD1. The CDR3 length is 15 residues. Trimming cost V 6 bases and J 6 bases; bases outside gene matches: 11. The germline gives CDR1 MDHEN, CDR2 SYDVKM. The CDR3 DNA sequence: TGTGCCAGCAGGCTAGGGACAGAAAGAGGTCAGCCCCAGCATTTT. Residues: CASRLGTERGQPQHF.

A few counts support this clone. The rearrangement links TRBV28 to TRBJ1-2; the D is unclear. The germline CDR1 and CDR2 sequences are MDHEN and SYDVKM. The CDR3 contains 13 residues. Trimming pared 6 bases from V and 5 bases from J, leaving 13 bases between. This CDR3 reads CASSSGGVYGYTF. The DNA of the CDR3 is TGTGCCAGCAGCTCTGGCGGTGTTTATGGCTACACCTTC.

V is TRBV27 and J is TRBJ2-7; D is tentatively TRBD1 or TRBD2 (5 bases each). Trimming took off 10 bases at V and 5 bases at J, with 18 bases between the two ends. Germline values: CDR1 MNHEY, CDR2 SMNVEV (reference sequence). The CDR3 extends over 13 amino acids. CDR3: CATRPWQGDEQYF. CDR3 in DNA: TGTGCCACCCGCCCGTGGCAGGGAGACGAGCAGTACTTC.

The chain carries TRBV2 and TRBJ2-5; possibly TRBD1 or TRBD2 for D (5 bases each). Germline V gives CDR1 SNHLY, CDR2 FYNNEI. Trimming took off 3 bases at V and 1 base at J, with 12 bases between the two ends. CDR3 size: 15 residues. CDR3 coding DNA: TGTGCCAGCAGTGAGTTCAGAGGGGCCCAAGAGACCCAGTACTTC. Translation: CASSEFRGAQETQYF.

The CDR3 is CASSFRRGSTNYGYTF. The CDR3 bases are TGCGCCAGCAGCTTCCGTCGGGGATCCACTAACTATGGCTACACCTTC. The J gene is TRBJ1-2, the V gene TRBV5-1; D is ambiguous. The CDR3 runs 16 residues. Germline loops: CDR1 SGHRS, CDR2 YFSETQ. V dropped 2 bases and J dropped 0 bases, with 14 bases sitting between them.

The CDR3 DNA reads as TGTGCCAGCAGCTTAGTGAGGTCCACGGACACCGGGGAGCTGTTTTTT. Translated, it gives CASSLVRSTDTGELFF. The chain carries TRBV7-9 and TRBJ2-2; D is uncertain. The CDR3 is made up of 16 amino acids. From germline, CDR1 is SEHNR and CDR2 FQNEAQ (reference sequence). V lost 1 base, J lost 3 bases, and 12 bases lay in between.

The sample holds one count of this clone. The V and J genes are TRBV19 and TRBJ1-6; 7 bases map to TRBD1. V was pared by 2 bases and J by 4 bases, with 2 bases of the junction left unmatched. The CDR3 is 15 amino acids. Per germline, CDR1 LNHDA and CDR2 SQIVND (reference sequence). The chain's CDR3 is CASSIRDSYNSPLHF. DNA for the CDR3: TGTGCCAGTAGTATACGGGACAGTTATAATTCACCCCTCCACTTT.